Included here is one T cell receptor (beta chain) sequence, with context. CDR1 and CDR2 (germline): PRHDT, FYEKMQ (reference sequence). The junction had 9 bases not matched to a gene; V was cut back by 8 bases and J by 5 bases. The CDR3 has 15 residues. This sample was taken from a study of OX40 agonist ivuxolimab in advanced cancers. Sampling of blood occurred at baseline, cycle 4 day 1, and cycle 7 day 1. Produced via immunoSEQ multiplex PCR; TCRdb's table is partial and in-frame only. The table has 34,000 or so clones, 80% to 90% seen once. Sequences were derived from CD4+ or CD8+ T cells sorted from blood, sampled in a trial of the OX40 agonist ivuxolimab. The TCR sequence derives from an adult with an advanced solid tumor such as melanoma, head and neck, liver or kidney cancer. This chain links TRBV13 with TRBJ2-5; TRBD2 aligns across 12 bases. CDR3 nucleotide sequence: TGTGCCAGCTCCCCGGGACTAGCGGGCGGGGAGACCCAGTACTTC. Translated: CASSPGLAGGETQYF.